These T cell receptor beta chains were read from a single sample in a study of blood T cell repertoires in COVID-19. The method was immunoSEQ multiplex PCR; TCRdb's version includes in-frame clones alone and lacks a portion of them. The sample records about 280,000 clones, more than 80% being singletons. The source material was peripheral blood. The receptors here all came from a woman younger than 45 with active or convalescent COVID-19. CDR3s include the opening cysteine and the closing phenylalanine or tryptophan. D genes are given only for firm matches. The listing skips clone size in some rows; elsewhere it reads once, few, many or a size class.

clone_size	v_call	d_call	j_call	cdr3_nt	cdr3_aa
.	TRBV12-3/TRBV12-4	.	TRBJ1-1	TGTGCCAGCAGGCAAGGGGTCCCTGAAGCTTTCTTT	CASRQGVPEAFF
.	TRBV19	TRBD1	TRBJ1-4	TGTGCCAGTAGTCCAAGGACAGGGGAAAATGAAAAACTGTTTTTT	CASSPRTGENEKLFF
.	TRBV7-9	.	TRBJ2-3	TGTGCCAGCAGCGCTGAGCAGGGAGATACGCAGTATTTT	CASSAEQGDTQYF
.	TRBV7-9	.	TRBJ2-2	TGTGCCAGCAGCTTGCGTACCGGGGAGCTGTTTTTT	CASSLRTGELFF
.	TRBV2	TRBD1	TRBJ1-4	TGTGCCAGCAGGAAACAGGGGACTTCTAATGAAAAACTGTTTTTT	CASRKQGTSNEKLFF
.	TRBV7-8	.	TRBJ1-5	TGTGCCAGCAGCCTTATGGGCCAGCCCCAGCATTTT	CASSLMGQPQHF
.	TRBV28	.	TRBJ2-7	TGTGCCAGCAGCCCCATCGGGTCGGCTTCCTCTTTC	CASSPIGSASSF
.	TRBV16	TRBD1	TRBJ1-4	TGTGCCAGCACCACCCGGGGAAGGGACAGCCCAACTAATGAAAAACTGTTTTTT	CASTTRGRDSPTNEKLFF
.	TRBV3-1/TRBV3-2	.	TRBJ2-5	TGTGCCAGCAGCCAATTCGTGGGGGCTGGAGAGACCCAGTACTTC	CASSQFVGAGETQYF
.	TRBV30	TRBD1	TRBJ1-2	TGTGCCTGGAGTCTACCGGGACAGGGGGTAATTGGCTATGGCTACACCTTC	CAWSLPGQGVIGYGYTF
.	TRBV5-6	TRBD1	TRBJ1-2	TGTGCCAGCAGCTTGCTAAGGGGGCCGAGCTACACCTTC	CASSLLRGPSYTF
once	TRBV6-4	TRBD1	TRBJ1-5	TGTGCCAGCAGACAGGGGCTGAGCAATCAGCCCCAGCATTTT	CASRQGLSNQPQHF
.	TRBV19	.	TRBJ1-5	TGTGCCAGTAGCCCATCGAACAGGCGGTATAGCAATCAGCCCCAGCATTTT	CASSPSNRRYSNQPQHF
.	TRBV7-2	.	TRBJ1-5	TGTGCCAGCAGCGCCTTCACTTTTCAGCCCCAGCATTTT	CASSAFTFQPQHF
few	TRBV27	.	TRBJ1-6	TGTGCCAGCAGTTTGGGGCTGTTTAATTCACCCCTCCACTTT	CASSLGLFNSPLHF
.	TRBV6-5	TRBD1	TRBJ1-5	TGTGCCAGCATCCGGGACAGGGGGGGGAATCAGCCCCAGCATTTT	CASIRDRGGNQPQHF
.	TRBV30	.	TRBJ1-1	TGTGCCTGGAGGGCGACAGGAGGAACTGAAGCTTTCTTT	CAWRATGGTEAFF
.	TRBV19	.	TRBJ1-5	TGTGCCAGTAGCCTGGTGGGGGGAGGGGCTCAGCCCCAGCATTTT	CASSLVGGGAQPQHF
.	TRBV19	.	TRBJ1-5	TGTGCCAGTAGTATCGACAGGTCCAACAATCAGCCCCAGCATTTT	CASSIDRSNNQPQHF
.	TRBV7-9	.	TRBJ1-3	TGTGCCAGCAGCTTAAGCAGGTTGAGCTCTGGAAACACCATATATTTT	CASSLSRLSSGNTIYF
once	TRBV2	TRBD2	TRBJ2-5	TGTGCCAGCAAGCGGGGGTCACGGGGGGATCGCGAGACCCAGTACTTC	CASKRGSRGDRETQYF
many	TRBV7-9	.	TRBJ1-5	TGTGCCAGCAGCAGGGGCGCTTCACCCCAGCATTTT	CASSRGASPQHF
.	TRBV3-1/TRBV3-2	.	TRBJ2-2	TGTGCCAGCAGGGCGGGGCCGAACACCGGGGAGCTGTTTTTT	CASRAGPNTGELFF
.	TRBV7-9	TRBD2	TRBJ2-3	TGTGCCAGCAGCTTTCGAGCGGGGGTGCGAGATACGCAGTATTTT	CASSFRAGVRDTQYF